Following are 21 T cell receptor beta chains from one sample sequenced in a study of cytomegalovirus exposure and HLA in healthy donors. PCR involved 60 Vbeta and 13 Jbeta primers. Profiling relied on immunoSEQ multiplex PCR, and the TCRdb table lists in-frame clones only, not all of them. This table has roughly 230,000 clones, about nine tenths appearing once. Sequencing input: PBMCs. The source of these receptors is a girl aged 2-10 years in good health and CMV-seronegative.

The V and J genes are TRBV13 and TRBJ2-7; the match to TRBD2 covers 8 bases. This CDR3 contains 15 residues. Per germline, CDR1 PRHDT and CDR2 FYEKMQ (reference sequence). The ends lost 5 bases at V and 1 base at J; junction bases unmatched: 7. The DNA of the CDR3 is TGTGCCAGCAGCGCGACTAGCGAAGCTTCCTACGAGCAGTACTTC. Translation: CASSATSEASYEQYF.

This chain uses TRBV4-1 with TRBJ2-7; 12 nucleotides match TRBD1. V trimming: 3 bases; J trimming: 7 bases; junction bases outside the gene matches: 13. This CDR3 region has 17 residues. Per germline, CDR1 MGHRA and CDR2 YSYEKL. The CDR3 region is CASSQIPRDRGRGEQYF. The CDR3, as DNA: TGCGCCAGCAGCCAGATCCCCCGGGACAGGGGGCGAGGGGAGCAGTACTTC.

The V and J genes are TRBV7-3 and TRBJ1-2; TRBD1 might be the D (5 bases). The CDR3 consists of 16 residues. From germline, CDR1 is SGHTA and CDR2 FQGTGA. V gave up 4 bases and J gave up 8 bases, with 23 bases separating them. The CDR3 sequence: CASSYAPGGELDGYTF. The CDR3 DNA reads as TGTGCCAGCAGCTACGCCCCCGGGGGGGAACTGGACGGCTACACCTTC.

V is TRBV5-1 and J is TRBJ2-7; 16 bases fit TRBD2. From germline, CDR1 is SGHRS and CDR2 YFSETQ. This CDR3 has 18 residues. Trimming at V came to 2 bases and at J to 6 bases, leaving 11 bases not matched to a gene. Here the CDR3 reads CASSFSGTSGREGAEQYF. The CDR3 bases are TGCGCCAGCAGCTTCTCCGGGACTAGCGGGAGGGAGGGGGCCGAGCAGTACTTC.

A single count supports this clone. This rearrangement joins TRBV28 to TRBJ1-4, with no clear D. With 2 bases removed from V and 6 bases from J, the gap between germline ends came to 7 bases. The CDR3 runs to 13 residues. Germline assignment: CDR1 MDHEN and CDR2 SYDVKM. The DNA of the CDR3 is TGTGCCAGCAGTTTACTAATATATGAAAAACTGTTTTTT. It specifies CASSLLIYEKLFF. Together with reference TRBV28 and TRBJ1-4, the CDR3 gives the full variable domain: DVKVTQSSRYLVKRTGEKVFLECVQDMDHENMFWYRQDPGLGLRLIYFSYDVKMKEKGDIPEGYSVSREKKERFSLILESASTNQTSMYLCASSLLIYEKLFFGSGTQLSVL.

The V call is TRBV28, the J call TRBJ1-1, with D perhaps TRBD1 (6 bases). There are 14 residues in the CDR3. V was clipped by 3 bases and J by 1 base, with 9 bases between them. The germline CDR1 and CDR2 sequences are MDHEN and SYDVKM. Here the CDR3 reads CASSLGTTNTEAFF. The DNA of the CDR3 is TGTGCCAGCAGTTTGGGGACAACGAACACTGAAGCTTTCTTT.

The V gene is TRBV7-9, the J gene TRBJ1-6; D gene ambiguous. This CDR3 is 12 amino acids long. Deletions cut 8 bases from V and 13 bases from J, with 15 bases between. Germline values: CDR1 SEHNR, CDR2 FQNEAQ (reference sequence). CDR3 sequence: CASGSGSWPLHF. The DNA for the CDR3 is TGTGCCAGCGGCTCAGGATCGTGGCCCCTCCACTTT.

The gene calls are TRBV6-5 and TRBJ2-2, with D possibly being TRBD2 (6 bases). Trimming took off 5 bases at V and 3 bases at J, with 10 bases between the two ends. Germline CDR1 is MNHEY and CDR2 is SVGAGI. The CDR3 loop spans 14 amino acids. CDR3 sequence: CASSPGVYTGELFF. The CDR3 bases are TGTGCCAGCAGTCCGGGGGTTTACACCGGGGAGCTGTTTTTT.

This CDR3 is CSVVPGTGSQETQYF. The CDR3 bases are TGCAGCGTTGTACCCGGGACAGGGAGCCAAGAGACCCAGTACTTC. V and J are TRBV29-1 and TRBJ2-5; 9 nucleotides match TRBD1. CDR3 size: 15 residues. Looked up from germline, CDR1 is SQVTM and CDR2 is ANQGSEA. With 4 bases clipped from V and 1 base from J, the junction kept 7 bases outside the gene matches.

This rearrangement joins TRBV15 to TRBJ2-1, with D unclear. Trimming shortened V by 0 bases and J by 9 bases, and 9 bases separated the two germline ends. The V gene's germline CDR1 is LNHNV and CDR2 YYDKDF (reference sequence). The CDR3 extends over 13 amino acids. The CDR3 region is CATSRDAVGEQFF. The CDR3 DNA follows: TGTGCCACCAGCAGAGATGCGGTCGGTGAGCAGTTCTTC.

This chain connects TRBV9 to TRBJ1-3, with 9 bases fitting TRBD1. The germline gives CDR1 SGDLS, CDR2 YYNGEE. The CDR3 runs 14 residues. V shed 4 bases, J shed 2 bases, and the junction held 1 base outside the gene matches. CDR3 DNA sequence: TGTGCCAGCAGCCGGGACAGGGCTGGAAACACCATATATTTT. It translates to CASSRDRAGNTIYF. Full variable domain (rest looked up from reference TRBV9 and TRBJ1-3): DSGVTQTPKHLITATGQRVTLRCSPRSGDLSVYWYQQSLDQGLQFLIQYYNGEERAKGNILERFSAQQFPDLHSELNLSSLELGDSALYFCASSRDRAGNTIYFGEGSWLTVV.

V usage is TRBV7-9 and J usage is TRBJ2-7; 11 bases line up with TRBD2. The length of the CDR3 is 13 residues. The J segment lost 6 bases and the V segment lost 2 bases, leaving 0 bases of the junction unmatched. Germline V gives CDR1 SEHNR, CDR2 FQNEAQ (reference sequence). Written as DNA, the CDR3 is TGTGCCAGCAGCTTACTAGCGGGGGGCGAGCAGTACTTC. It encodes CASSLLAGGEQYF.

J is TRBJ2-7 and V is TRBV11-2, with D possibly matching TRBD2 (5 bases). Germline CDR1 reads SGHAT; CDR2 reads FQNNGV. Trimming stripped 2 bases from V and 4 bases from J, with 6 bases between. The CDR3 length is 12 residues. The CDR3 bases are TGTGCCAGCAGCTTATCGGGGTACGAGCAGTACTTC. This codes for CASSLSGYEQYF.

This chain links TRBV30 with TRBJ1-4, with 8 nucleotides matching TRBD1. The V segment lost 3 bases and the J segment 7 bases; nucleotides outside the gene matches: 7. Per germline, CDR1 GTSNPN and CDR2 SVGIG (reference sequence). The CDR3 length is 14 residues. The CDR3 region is CAWRPDRGGEKLFF. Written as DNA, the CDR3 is TGTGCCTGGAGGCCAGACAGGGGTGGTGAAAAACTGTTTTTT.

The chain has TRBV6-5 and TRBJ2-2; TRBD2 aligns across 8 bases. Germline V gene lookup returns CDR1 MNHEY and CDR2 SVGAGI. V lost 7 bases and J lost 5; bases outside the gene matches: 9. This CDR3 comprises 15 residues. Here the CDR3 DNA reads TGTGCCAGCACTTTAAGCGGGGGCGGAACCGGGGAGCTGTTTTTT. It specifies CASTLSGGGTGELFF.

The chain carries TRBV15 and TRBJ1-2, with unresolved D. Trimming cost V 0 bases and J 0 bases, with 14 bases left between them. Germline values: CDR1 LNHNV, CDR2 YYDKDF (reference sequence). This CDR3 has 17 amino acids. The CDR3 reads CATSRDRGRTTNYGYTF. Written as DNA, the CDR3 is TGTGCCACCAGCAGAGATCGAGGGAGAACTACTAACTATGGCTACACCTTC.

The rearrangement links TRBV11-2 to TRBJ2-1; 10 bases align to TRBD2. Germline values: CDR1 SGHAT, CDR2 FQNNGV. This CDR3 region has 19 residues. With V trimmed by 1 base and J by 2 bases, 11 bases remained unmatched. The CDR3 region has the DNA TGTGCCAGCAGCTTAGTGGCTAGCGGGGGTGCTCGACCCTACAATGAGCAGTTCTTC. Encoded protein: CASSLVASGGARPYNEQFF.

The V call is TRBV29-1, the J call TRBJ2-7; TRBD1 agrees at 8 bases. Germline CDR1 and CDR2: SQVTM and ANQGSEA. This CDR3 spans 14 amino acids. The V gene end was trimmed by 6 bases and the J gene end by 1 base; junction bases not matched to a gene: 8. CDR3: CSVTPGGPSYEQYF. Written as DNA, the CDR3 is TGCAGCGTGACACCAGGGGGCCCTTCCTACGAGCAGTACTTC.

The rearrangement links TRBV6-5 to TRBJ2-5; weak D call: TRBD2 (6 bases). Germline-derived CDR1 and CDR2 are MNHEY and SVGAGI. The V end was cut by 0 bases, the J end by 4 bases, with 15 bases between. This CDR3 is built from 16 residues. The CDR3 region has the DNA TGTGCCAGCAGTTACTCGATCGTGGAGGGAACAGAGACCCAGTACTTC. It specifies CASSYSIVEGTETQYF.

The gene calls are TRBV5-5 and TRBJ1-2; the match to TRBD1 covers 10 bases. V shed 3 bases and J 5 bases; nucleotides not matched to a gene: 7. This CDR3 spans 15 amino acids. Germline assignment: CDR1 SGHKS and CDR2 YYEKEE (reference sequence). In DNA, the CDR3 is TGTGCCAGCAGCTGGGACCAGGACAGGGGGTATGGCTACACCTTC. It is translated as CASSWDQDRGYGYTF.

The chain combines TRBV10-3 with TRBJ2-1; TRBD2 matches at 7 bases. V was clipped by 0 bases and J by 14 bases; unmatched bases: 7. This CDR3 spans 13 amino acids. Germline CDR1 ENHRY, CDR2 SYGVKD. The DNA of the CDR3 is TGTGCCATCAGTGAGTCGATTGCGGGAGACGAGTTCTTC. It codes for CAISESIAGDEFF.